This entry lists 24 T cell receptor beta chains sequenced from one sample in a study of early T cells in non-severe SARS-CoV-2 infection. A single record per CDR3 protein comes from TCRdb applying MiXCR to the 5' RACE reads. The sample has about 49,000 distinct CDR3 sequences, about 12% seen once. The specimen was whole blood. These receptors were taken from an adult who was a healthcare worker with PCR-confirmed SARS-CoV-2 infection or an uninfected control (not recorded which).

This clonotype was seen many times. The chain joins TRBV6-2 or TRBV6-3 to TRBJ1-1; 9 positions agree with TRBD1. This CDR3 contains 13 residues. The V gene's germline CDR1 is MNHEY and CDR2 SVGEGT. V gave up 9 bases and J gave up 3 bases; unmatched junction bases: 5. The CDR3 DNA is TGTGCCAGTAAGCGGACAGGGGACACTGAAGCTTTCTTT. Its protein product is CASKRTGDTEAFF.

This clonotype is deemed medium-sized (0.01 to 0.1%). The V call is TRBV29-1, the J call TRBJ2-5, with 11 bases aligning to TRBD1. The CDR3 is made up of 13 amino acids. CDR1 and CDR2 from the germline V gene are SQVTM and ANQGSEA. V lost 6 bases and J lost 5; bases outside the gene matches: 5. DNA of the CDR3: TGCAGCGTCCGGACAGGGGGCCGGGAGACCCAGTACTTC. Translating it yields CSVRTGGRETQYF. The complete variable domain, with remaining parts taken from reference TRBV29-1 and TRBJ2-5, reads SAVISQKPSRDICQRGTSLTIQCQVDSQVTMMFWYRQQPGQSLTLIATANQGSEATYESGFVIDKFPISRPNLTFSTLTVSNMSPEDSSIYLCSVRTGGRETQYFGPGTRLLVL.

This clonotype was seen only a few times. The genes are TRBV19 and TRBJ2-6; TRBD1 might be the D (6 bases). V was clipped by 5 bases and J by 0 bases, with 14 bases between them. The germline V gene has CDR1 LNHDA and CDR2 SQIVND (reference sequence). This CDR3 has 17 amino acids. DNA of the CDR3: TGTGCCAGTAGTGCAAAGGGACAATACTCTGGGGCCAACGTCCTGACTTTC. It yields the protein CASSAKGQYSGANVLTF.

This rearrangement joins TRBV6-2 or TRBV6-3 to TRBJ2-1; no reliable D call. This CDR3 has 16 amino acids. Trimming took 2 bases from V and 4 from J, leaving 15 bases between them. CDR1 is MNHEY, CDR2 SVGEGT, per germline. In DNA form, the CDR3 reads TGTGCCAGCAGTTACGCAAACACCGTGGGGTACAATGAGCAGTTCTTC. Encoded protein: CASSYANTVGYNEQFF.

This clonotype has ten or more counts. The J gene is TRBJ2-3, the V gene TRBV7-2, with no clear D. Between the trimmed V and J ends, which lost 5 bases and 5 bases, there was a span of 17 bases. The CDR3 has 15 residues. CDR1 is SGHTA, CDR2 FQGNSA, per germline. The CDR3 coding sequence is TGTGCCAGCAGCATCGGTCCAAATAATGGAGATACGCAGTATTTT. Translated: CASSIGPNNGDTQYF.

A remark on this clonotype: This sequence may be a read error, since a much larger clone differs from it by one base. The chain carries TRBV7-2 and TRBJ2-3; D is perhaps TRBD2 (6 bases). Germline-derived CDR1 and CDR2 are SGHTA and FQGNSA. V dropped 2 bases and J dropped 5 bases, with 11 bases sitting between them. CDR3 length: 14 residues. CDR3 nucleotides: TGTGCCAGCAGCTTACGGCGGGAAGAAGATACGCAGTATTTT. It codes for CASSLRREEDTQYF.

This chain uses TRBV5-7 with TRBJ1-2; possibly TRBD1 for D (5 bases). TRBV5-7 is sorted into the ORF group, with uncertain function. The V gene lost 4 bases and the J gene lost 8 bases, with 21 bases spanning the gap. The CDR3 contains 15 residues. The CDR3 is CASSPSTAGIGGYTF. The CDR3 coding sequence is TGTGCCAGCAGCCCAAGTACGGCAGGGATAGGAGGCTACACCTTC.

J is TRBJ2-2 and V is TRBV11-3; D gene uncertain. Trimming shortened V by 1 base and J by 0 bases, and 6 bases separated the two germline ends. This CDR3 is built from 15 residues. CDR1 SGHNT and CDR2 YENEEA come from the germline V gene. The CDR3 region is CASSLANTNTGELFF. CDR3 in DNA: TGTGCCAGCAGCTTAGCTAATACGAACACCGGGGAGCTGTTTTTT.

In this sample, this clonotype turned up many times. The V call is TRBV6-1, the J call TRBJ2-5; 8 nucleotides match TRBD2. CDR3 size: 16 residues. V lost 1 base to trimming and J lost 5 bases; unmatched junction nucleotides: 9. Germline values: CDR1 MNHNS, CDR2 SASEGT. The CDR3 loop reads CASSEGSAGTRETQYF. CDR3 coding DNA: TGTGCCAGCAGTGAAGGGAGCGCTGGGACTAGGGAGACCCAGTACTTC.

J is TRBJ1-3 and V is TRBV25-1; no firm D call. Trimming took 1 base from V and 2 from J, leaving 15 bases between them. The V gene's germline CDR1 is MGHDK and CDR2 SYGVNS. The CDR3 runs 17 residues. The CDR3 DNA sequence: TGTGCCAGCAGTGAATCGAAGGGAACAACTGCTGGAAACACCATATATTTT. It is translated as CASSESKGTTAGNTIYF.

This clonotype was observed a few times. This chain joins TRBV7-2 and TRBJ2-7, with a weak D call TRBD1 (6 bases). The CDR3 runs 14 residues. Germline V CDR1 and CDR2: SGHTA, FQGNSA. V was pared by 0 bases and J by 7 bases, with 13 bases between. CDR3 DNA: TGTGCCAGCAGCTTAGCCGGCCCTCAGGGGGAGCAGTACTTC. It codes for CASSLAGPQGEQYF.

This clonotype was observed many times. This sequence joins TRBV7-6 and TRBJ1-1; 7 bases line up with TRBD1. V lost 4 bases and J lost 5; bases outside the gene matches: 4. The CDR3 runs to 13 residues. Germline V gives CDR1 SGHVS, CDR2 FNYEAQ. CDR3 nucleotide sequence: TGTGCCAGCAGCTCGGGACAGCTTACTGAAGCTTTCTTT. Its protein product is CASSSGQLTEAFF.

This clonotype was detected many times. The rearrangement uses TRBV10-1 and TRBJ2-7, with D maybe TRBD1 (6 bases). Trimming removed 7 bases from V and 3 bases from J, with 16 bases in between. Germline CDR1 reads WNHNN; CDR2 reads SYGVQD (reference sequence). This CDR3 is built from 14 residues. CDR3 DNA: TGCGCCAGCACCAAACAGGGTAGGGGCTACGAGCAGTACTTC. This sequence encodes CASTKQGRGYEQYF.

In its sample, this clonotype was seen many times. This CDR3 reads CASSFLGGLNTEAFF. As DNA, the CDR3 is TGTGCCAGCAGTTTCCTGGGGGGCCTAAACACTGAAGCTTTCTTT. The genes are TRBV12-3 or TRBV12-4 and TRBJ1-1, with D possibly being TRBD1 (6 bases). This CDR3 region has 15 residues. Deletions cut 3 bases from V and 2 bases from J, with 13 bases between.

Comments on this clonotype: It may be a read error: a sequence one base away is much more abundant. The chain links TRBV24-1 to TRBJ1-1, with D possibly being TRBD1 (5 bases). In germline, CDR1 is KGHDR, CDR2 SFDVKD. The CDR3 contains 13 residues. With 1 base removed from V and 10 bases from J, the gap between germline ends came to 12 bases. The CDR3 sequence: CATSDFMAQGAFF. In DNA form, the CDR3 reads TGTGCCACCAGTGATTTTATGGCTCAGGGAGCTTTCTTT.

The chain couples TRBV7-9 to TRBJ1-6, with D possibly matching TRBD1 (6 bases). Germline V gene sequence: CDR1 SEHNR, CDR2 FQNEAQ (reference sequence). Trimming shortened V by 5 bases and J by 7 bases, and 18 bases separated the two germline ends. The length of the CDR3 is 16 residues. CDR3 residues: CASSPRGPGENSPLHF. The CDR3 bases are TGTGCCAGCAGCCCACGAGGACCAGGGGAGAATTCACCCCTCCACTTT.

This clonotype showed up just a few times. The V gene is TRBV28, the J gene TRBJ2-5; 7 bases fit TRBD1. This CDR3 is built from 13 residues. The V gene end was trimmed by 6 bases and the J gene end by 4 bases; junction bases not matched to a gene: 5. Germline CDR1 reads MDHEN; CDR2 reads SYDVKM. CDR3 DNA: TGTGCCAGCAGGGACGACAGGGCAGAGACCCAGTACTTC. Translated: CASRDDRAETQYF.

This clonotype was found many times. The rearrangement links TRBV7-9 to TRBJ1-2; D is unresolved. The CDR3 runs to 13 residues. With 3 bases removed from V and 4 bases from J, the gap between germline ends came to 9 bases. Germline CDR1 is SEHNR and CDR2 is FQNEAQ (reference sequence). CDR3 nucleotides: TGTGCCAGCAGCTTCGCGGAGAGCTATGGCTACACCTTC. It translates to CASSFAESYGYTF. The whole variable domain, remainder taken from reference TRBV7-9 and TRBJ1-2, is DTGVSQNPRHKITKRGQNVTFRCDPISEHNRLYWYRQTLGQGPEFLTYFQNEAQLEKSRLLSDRFSAERPKGSFSTLEIQRTEQGDSAMYLCASSFAESYGYTFGSGTRLTVV.

The rearrangement links TRBV7-9 to TRBJ2-3; TRBD2 agrees at 11 bases. Trimming at V came to 5 bases and at J to 0 bases, leaving 19 bases not matched to a gene. The CDR3 runs 21 residues. In germline, CDR1 is SEHNR, CDR2 FQNEAQ (reference sequence). CDR3 nucleotides: TGTGCCAGCAGCCCACTCCGACTAGCGGGAACCCCTACCGAAAGCACAGATACGCAGTATTTT. Its protein product is CASSPLRLAGTPTESTDTQYF.

This clonotype was seen repeatedly, ten times or more. The rearrangement links TRBV24-1 to TRBJ2-1, with a possible D match to TRBD2 (6 bases). This CDR3 is 15 amino acids long. Germline CDR1 reads KGHDR; CDR2 reads SFDVKD. Trimming took 3 bases from V and 1 from J, leaving 9 bases between them. The CDR3 bases are TGTGCCACCAGTGATATGGCGGGGTCCTACAATGAGCAGTTCTTC. Translated: CATSDMAGSYNEQFF.

This clonotype showed up many times. The chain couples TRBV10-3 to TRBJ1-1; TRBD1 matches 9 bases. Trimming took 3 bases from V and 3 from J; bases not matched to a gene: 8. The CDR3 loop spans 16 amino acids. Germline CDR1 ENHRY, CDR2 SYGVKD. CDR3 sequence: CAISESNRGQDTEAFF. The CDR3 DNA sequence: TGTGCCATCAGTGAATCAAACAGGGGGCAGGACACTGAAGCTTTCTTT.

The V and J genes are TRBV20-1 and TRBJ2-3; 7 bases map to TRBD2. The CDR3 sequence is 15 residues long. V lost 2 bases and J lost 2; bases outside the gene matches: 7. From germline, CDR1 is DFQATT and CDR2 SNEGSKA (reference sequence). The CDR3 bases are TGCAGTGCTAGACCCTGGGAGGGTAACACAGATACGCAGTATTTT. Protein: CSARPWEGNTDTQYF.

This clonotype was observed a few times. V is TRBV5-1 and J is TRBJ1-6; TRBD1 aligns across 7 bases. The junction had 7 bases not matched to a gene; V was cut back by 4 bases and J by 3 bases. The CDR3 runs to 16 residues. CDR1 is SGHRS, CDR2 YFSETQ, per germline. The CDR3 protein is CASSPQGGGYNSPLHF. CDR3 coding DNA: TGCGCCAGCAGCCCTCAGGGGGGGGGCTATAATTCACCCCTCCACTTT.

This clonotype appeared a few times. The gene calls are TRBV5-1 and TRBJ2-7; 8 bases are shared with TRBD1. J lost 2 bases, V lost 0 bases, and 4 bases had no gene match. Germline V gene sequence: CDR1 SGHRS, CDR2 YFSETQ. The CDR3 sequence is 15 residues long. Written as DNA, the CDR3 is TGCGCCAGCAGCTTGGGGGGGACAGGTACCTACGAGCAGTACTTC. This gives the protein CASSLGGTGTYEQYF.